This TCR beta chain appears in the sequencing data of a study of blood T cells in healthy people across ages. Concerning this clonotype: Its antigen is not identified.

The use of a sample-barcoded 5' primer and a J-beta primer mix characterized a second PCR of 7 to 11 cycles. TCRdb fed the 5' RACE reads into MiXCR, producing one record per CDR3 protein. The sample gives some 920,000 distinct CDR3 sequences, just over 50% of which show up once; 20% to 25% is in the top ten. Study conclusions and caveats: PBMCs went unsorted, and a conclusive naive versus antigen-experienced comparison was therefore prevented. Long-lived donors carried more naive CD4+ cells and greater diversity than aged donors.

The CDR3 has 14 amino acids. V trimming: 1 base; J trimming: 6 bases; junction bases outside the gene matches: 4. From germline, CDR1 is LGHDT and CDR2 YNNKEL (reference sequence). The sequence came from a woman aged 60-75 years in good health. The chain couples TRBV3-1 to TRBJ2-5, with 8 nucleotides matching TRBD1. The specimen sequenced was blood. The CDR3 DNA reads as TGTGCCAGCAGCCAAGGGACAGGGACGCAGACCCAGTACTTC. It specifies CASSQGTGTQTQYF.